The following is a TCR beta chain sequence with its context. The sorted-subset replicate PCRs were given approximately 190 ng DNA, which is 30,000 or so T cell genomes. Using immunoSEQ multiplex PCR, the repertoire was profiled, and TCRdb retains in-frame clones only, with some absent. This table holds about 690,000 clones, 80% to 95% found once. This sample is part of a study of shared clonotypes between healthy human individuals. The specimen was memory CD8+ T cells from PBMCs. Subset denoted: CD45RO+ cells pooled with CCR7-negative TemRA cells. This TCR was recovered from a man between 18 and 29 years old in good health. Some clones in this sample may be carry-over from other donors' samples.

Written as DNA, the CDR3 is TGTGCCAGCAGCCCCGGCGCGGGAGCCGGGGAGCTGTTTTTT. This gives the protein CASSPGAGAGELFF. The V and J genes are TRBV9 and TRBJ2-2; 7 bases fit TRBD2. Germline CDR1 reads SGDLS; CDR2 reads YYNGEE. The CDR3 loop spans 14 amino acids. The trim removed 4 bases at V and 6 bases at J, leaving 6 bases unmatched.